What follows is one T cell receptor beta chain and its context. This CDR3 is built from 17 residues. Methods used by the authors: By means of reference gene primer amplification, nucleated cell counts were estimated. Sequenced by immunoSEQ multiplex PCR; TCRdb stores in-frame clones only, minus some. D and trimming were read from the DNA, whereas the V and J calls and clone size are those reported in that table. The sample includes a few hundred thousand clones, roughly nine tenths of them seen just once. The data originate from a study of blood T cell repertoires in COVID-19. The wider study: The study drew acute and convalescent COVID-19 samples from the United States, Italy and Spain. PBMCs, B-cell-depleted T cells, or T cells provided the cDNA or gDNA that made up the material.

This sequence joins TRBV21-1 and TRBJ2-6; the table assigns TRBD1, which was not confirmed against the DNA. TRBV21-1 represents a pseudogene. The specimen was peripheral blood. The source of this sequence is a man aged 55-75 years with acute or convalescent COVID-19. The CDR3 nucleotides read TGTGCCAGCAGCAAAGAAATACAGGGGAATGGGGCCAACGTCCTGACTTTC. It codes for CASSKEIQGNGANVLTF.